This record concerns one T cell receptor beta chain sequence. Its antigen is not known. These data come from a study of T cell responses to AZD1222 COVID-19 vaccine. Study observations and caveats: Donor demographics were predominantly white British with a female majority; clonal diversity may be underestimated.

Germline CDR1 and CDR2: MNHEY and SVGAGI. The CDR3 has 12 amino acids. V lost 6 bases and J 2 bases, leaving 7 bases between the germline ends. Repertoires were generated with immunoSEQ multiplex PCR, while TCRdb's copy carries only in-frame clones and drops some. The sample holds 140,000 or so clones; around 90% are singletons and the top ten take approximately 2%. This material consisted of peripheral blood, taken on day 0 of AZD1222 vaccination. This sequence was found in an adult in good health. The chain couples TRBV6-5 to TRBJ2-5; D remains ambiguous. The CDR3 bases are TGTGCCAGCAGAGCGACTCAAGAGACCCAGTACTTC. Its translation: CASRATQETQYF.